The 14 T cell receptor beta chains presented below share a single source sample, sequenced in a study of blood T cell repertoires in COVID-19 (dated by TCRdb to 2018 to 2021). Libraries were constructed by the immunoSEQ multiplex PCR assay. As stored in TCRdb, this immuneACCESS dataset retains in-frame rearrangements with V and J assigned. A fraction of the clones does not appear; measured against another copy, unresolved V genes explain less than half of the discrepancy, and the remainder lacks a known reason. The sample table shows approximately 70,000 clones, and 86% are seen once. The ten largest clones represent roughly 3.6% of the sample. What was sequenced was peripheral blood. The receptor set was obtained from an older man with active COVID-19.

This chain links TRBV6-6 with TRBJ1-1, with D tentatively TRBD1 (5 bases). This CDR3 spans 16 amino acids. Trimming removed 0 bases at V and 1 base at J, with 12 bases between. Germline lookup yields CDR1 MNHNY and CDR2 SVGAGI (reference sequence). This chain's CDR3 is CASSYSMGQGNTEAFF. CDR3 nucleotides: TGTGCCAGCAGTTACTCGATGGGGCAGGGGAACACTGAAGCTTTCTTT.

The gene calls are TRBV30 and TRBJ2-1, with 11 bases identical to TRBD2. This CDR3 has 14 amino acids. The V segment lost 6 bases and the J segment 4 bases; nucleotides outside the gene matches: 5. The germline gives CDR1 GTSNPN, CDR2 SVGIG (reference sequence). The CDR3 protein is CACPGTSGYNEQFF. CDR3 sequence (DNA): TGTGCCTGCCCCGGGACTAGCGGTTACAATGAGCAGTTCTTC.

The chain joins TRBV11-2 to TRBJ1-2; D is perhaps TRBD1 (6 bases). CDR3 length equals 14 residues. Trimming took 8 bases from V and 7 from J, leaving 20 bases between them. CDR1 SGHAT and CDR2 FQNNGV come from the germline V gene. The CDR3 protein is CASRHLRGEGGYTF. The CDR3 bases are TGTGCCAGCCGCCACCTCAGGGGTGAAGGTGGCTACACCTTC. Using reference TRBV11-2 and TRBJ1-2 for the parts outside the CDR3, the full variable domain is EAGVAQSPRYKIIEKRQSVAFWCNPISGHATLYWYQQILGQGPKLLIQFQNNGVVDDSQLPKDRFSAERLKGVDSTLKIQPAKLEDSAVYLCASRHLRGEGGYTFGSGTRLTVV.

V and J are TRBV2 and TRBJ2-3; TRBD1 aligns across 10 bases. V shed 4 bases and J 4 bases; nucleotides not matched to a gene: 5. Germline CDR1 and CDR2: SNHLY and FYNNEI. CDR3 size: 15 residues. The chain's CDR3 is CASSVRQGAADTQYF. In DNA, the CDR3 is TGTGCCAGCAGTGTCCGACAGGGGGCTGCAGATACGCAGTATTTT.

This clone appeared a few times. This chain links TRBV19 with TRBJ2-3, with D maybe TRBD2 (7 bases). V lost 1 base and J 7 bases, leaving 12 bases between the germline ends. This CDR3 is 14 amino acids long. Germline V gives CDR1 LNHDA, CDR2 SQIVND (reference sequence). Here the CDR3 reads CASSIASGGNTQYF. For the CDR3, the DNA is TGTGCCAGTAGTATAGCCTCGGGGGGCAATACGCAGTATTTT.

CDR3 DNA sequence: TGTGCCAGCAGTGGGGTGGGGCGCTCTAGCTCCTACGAGCAGTACTTC. Protein: CASSGVGRSSSYEQYF. The rearrangement joins TRBV2 to TRBJ2-7; a weak D match, TRBD1 (5 bases). V lost 4 bases to trimming and J lost 0 bases, with 16 bases between them. The CDR3 sequence is 16 residues long. CDR1 and CDR2 (germline): SNHLY, FYNNEI. Full variable domain (missing parts from reference TRBV2 and TRBJ2-7): EPEVTQTPSHQVTQMGQEVILRCVPISNHLYFYWYRQILGQKVEFLVSFYNNEISEKSEIFDDQFSVERPDGSNFTLKIRSTKLEDSAMYFCASSGVGRSSSYEQYFGPGTRLTVT.

The chain recombines TRBV9 with TRBJ2-1; D perhaps matches TRBD2 (6 bases). CDR1 and CDR2 (germline): SGDLS, YYNGEE. The CDR3 is 13 amino acids. V was pared by 0 bases and J by 10 bases, with 11 bases between. CDR3 sequence: CASSVVGGGEQFF. DNA for the CDR3: TGTGCCAGCAGCGTAGTGGGGGGAGGCGAGCAGTTCTTC.

This clone was detected only once. A read error may be the cause here, since a much bigger clone is one base away. The identical CDR3 is also encoded by other nucleotide sequences in the sample. The CDR3 DNA is TGTGCCAGCAGCTTAACGACAGGGGGCGAGCAGTATTTC. As protein: CASSLTTGGEQYF. The V and J genes are TRBV7-2 and TRBJ2-7, with 10 bases aligning to TRBD1. Germline assignment: CDR1 SGHTA and CDR2 FQGNSA. This CDR3 comprises 13 residues. The complete variable domain, with remaining parts taken from reference TRBV7-2 and TRBJ2-7, reads GAGVSQSPSNKVTEKGKDVELRCDPISGHTALYWYRQSLGQGLEFLIYFQGNSAPDKSGLPSDRFSAERTGGSVSTLTIQRTQQEDSAVYLCASSLTTGGEQYFGPGTRLTVT.

The gene calls are TRBV5-4 and TRBJ2-3, with 10 bases matching TRBD1. Germline CDR1 is SGHNT and CDR2 is YYREEE (reference sequence). The CDR3 contains 16 residues. V shed 4 bases, J shed 3 bases, and the junction held 8 bases outside the gene matches. The CDR3 region has the DNA TGTGCCAGCAGCCCACGGGACAGGGGATCGACAGATACGCAGTATTTT. This codes for CASSPRDRGSTDTQYF.

A few counts support this clone. This rearrangement joins TRBV5-1 to TRBJ2-5; the match to TRBD1 covers 12 bases. The CDR3 is made up of 17 amino acids. CDR1 and CDR2 from the germline V gene are SGHRS and YFSETQ. V gave up 0 bases and J gave up 4 bases; unmatched junction bases: 7. The CDR3 loop reads CASSLVPGQGAGETQYF. The CDR3 DNA is TGCGCCAGCAGCTTGGTCCCGGGACAGGGGGCGGGAGAGACCCAGTACTTC.

The chain has TRBV6-2 or TRBV6-3 and TRBJ1-5; D not resolved. The germline V gene encodes CDR1 MNHEY and CDR2 SVGEGT. V gave up 6 bases and J gave up 6 bases, with 18 bases separating them. The CDR3 has 15 residues. The CDR3 DNA reads as TGTGCCAGCAGCCCCTCGGGAGGAGGATCTCAGCCCCAGCATTTT. Translation gives CASSPSGGGSQPQHF.

The gene calls are TRBV29-1 and TRBJ1-3; the D is unclear. Germline V CDR1 and CDR2: SQVTM, ANQGSEA. Trimming removed 1 base from V and 4 bases from J, with 11 bases in between. The CDR3 runs to 14 residues. CDR3 loop: CSVEGIAGGNTIYF. CDR3 sequence (DNA): TGCAGCGTTGAAGGAATCGCCGGGGGAAACACCATATATTTT.

The J gene is TRBJ2-1, the V gene TRBV5-1, with TRBD1 matching over 7 bases. Germline-derived CDR1 and CDR2 are SGHRS and YFSETQ. The CDR3 runs to 12 residues. The V segment lost 4 bases and the J segment 9 bases; nucleotides outside the gene matches: 4. CDR3 region: CASSRDSPEQFF. The CDR3 bases are TGCGCCAGCAGCCGGGACAGTCCTGAGCAGTTCTTC.

CDR3 sequence: CASSPTGTGNHEQYF. CDR3 DNA: TGTGCCAGCTCACCAACCGGGACAGGGAACCACGAGCAGTACTTC. This chain joins TRBV18 and TRBJ2-7; 9 bases fit TRBD1. V was clipped by 2 bases and J by 5 bases; unmatched bases: 7. The CDR3 runs to 15 residues. Germline-derived CDR1 and CDR2 are KGHSH and LQKENI. Full variable domain (missing parts from reference TRBV18 and TRBJ2-7): NAGVMQNPRHLVRRRGQEARLRCSPMKGHSHVYWYRQLPEEGLKFMVYLQKENIIDESGMPKERFSAEFPKEGPSILRIQQVVRGDSAAYFCASSPTGTGNHEQYFGPGTRLTVT.